The clone carrying this T cell receptor (beta chain) was observed once. Antigen: not known. These data originate in a study of B cell selection in AIRE deficiency. General observations from the study: Healthy donors alone shared about 32% of several thousand Treg sequences; patients alone approximately 9.3%. Only TCRbeta was sequenced; around 35% of shared healthy Treg sequences appeared in Tconv. Shorter CDR3s marked shared Treg sequences, biased toward few non-templated insertions.

Losses at the gene ends were 4 bases for V and 5 bases for J; bases not matched to a gene: 8. CDR1 is MNHNY and CDR2 is SVGAGI in the germline V gene (reference sequence). This CDR3 has 16 amino acids. CD4+CD127+ cells were sorted as the conventional CD4 T cells. Healthy unrelated donors supplied the control samples. The protocol was immunoSEQ multiplex PCR, while the TCRdb copy is restricted to in-frame clones and leaves out a portion. The sample has about 25,000 clones, about 95% seen once. The chain links TRBV6-6 to TRBJ1-2; 12 nucleotides line up with TRBD1. This TCR derives from a human donor in good health. Sequenced input: CD4+CD127+ conventional T cells sorted from PBMCs. CDR3 sequence: CASSWDRGQSGYGYTF. As DNA, the CDR3 is TGTGCCAGCAGTTGGGACAGGGGGCAATCTGGTTATGGCTACACCTTC.